This T cell receptor (beta chain) was observed in a study of shared clonotypes between healthy human individuals. Method: immunoSEQ multiplex PCR; TCRdb's copy keeps in-frame clones and lacks some. The sample shows 1,400,000 or so clones, 98% of them seen only once. The CDR3 is made up of 19 amino acids. The trim removed 3 bases at V and 3 bases at J, leaving 16 bases unmatched. The germline CDR1 and CDR2 sequences are LNHDA and SQIVND (reference sequence). Sequenced input: naive CD4+ T cells sorted from blood. This sample's subset: CD45RA+ positively selected. The V gene is TRBV19, the J gene TRBJ2-1; TRBD2 agrees at 8 bases. This sequence originates from a young man in good health. As DNA, the CDR3 is TGTGCCAGTAGTATGGGTATAGCGGGATTAGGAAGCTACTACAATGAGCAGTTCTTC. As protein: CASSMGIAGLGSYYNEQFF.